This T cell receptor beta chain was recorded in a study of cytomegalovirus exposure and HLA in healthy donors. The PCR ran on 60 Vbeta and 13 Jbeta primers. Sequenced by immunoSEQ multiplex PCR; TCRdb stores in-frame clones only, minus some. The data hold 100,000 to 150,000 clones, with around four fifths observed a single time. As concerns this clone: Its target is not known.

Study-level results: The later analysis indicated that the majority of CMV-associated TCR beta chains appeared HLA-restricted. Most TCRs appeared rarely, but some public TCRs recurred in many donors. Researchers counted approximately 160 TCR beta chains as cytomegalovirus-associated.

The V gene lost 6 bases and the J gene lost 6 bases, with 12 bases spanning the gap. The CDR3 has 13 amino acids. The germline V gene encodes CDR1 MNHEY and CDR2 SMNVEV (reference sequence). The genes are TRBV27 and TRBJ2-1; D is undetermined. The TCR sequence derives from a man younger than 35 in good health and CMV-seropositive. The sequenced sample consisted of PBMCs. The CDR3 reads CASSLLLGNEQFF. CDR3 in DNA: TGTGCCAGCAGCCTCTTACTCGGCAATGAGCAGTTCTTC.